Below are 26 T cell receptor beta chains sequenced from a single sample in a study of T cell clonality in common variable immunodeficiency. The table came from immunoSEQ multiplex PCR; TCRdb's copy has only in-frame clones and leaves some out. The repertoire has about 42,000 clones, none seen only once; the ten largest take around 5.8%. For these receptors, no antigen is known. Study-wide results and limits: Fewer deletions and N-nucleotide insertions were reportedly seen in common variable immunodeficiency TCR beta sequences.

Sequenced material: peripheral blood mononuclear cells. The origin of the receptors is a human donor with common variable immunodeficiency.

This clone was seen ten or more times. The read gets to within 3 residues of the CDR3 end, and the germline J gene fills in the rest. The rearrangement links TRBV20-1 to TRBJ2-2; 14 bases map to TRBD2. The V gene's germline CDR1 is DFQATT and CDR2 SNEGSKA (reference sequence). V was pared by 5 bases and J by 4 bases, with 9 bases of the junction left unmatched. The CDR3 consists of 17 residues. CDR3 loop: CSAGPGLAGVITGELFF. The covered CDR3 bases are TGCAGTGCTGGGCCGGGACTAGCGGGAGTCATCACCGGGGAG.

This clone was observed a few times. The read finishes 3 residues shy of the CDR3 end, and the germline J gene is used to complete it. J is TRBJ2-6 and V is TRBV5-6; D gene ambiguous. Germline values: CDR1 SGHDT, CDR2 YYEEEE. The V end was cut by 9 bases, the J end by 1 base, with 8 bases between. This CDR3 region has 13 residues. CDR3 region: CATRYSGANVLTF. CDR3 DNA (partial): TGTGCCACCCGGTATTCTGGGGCCAACGTC.

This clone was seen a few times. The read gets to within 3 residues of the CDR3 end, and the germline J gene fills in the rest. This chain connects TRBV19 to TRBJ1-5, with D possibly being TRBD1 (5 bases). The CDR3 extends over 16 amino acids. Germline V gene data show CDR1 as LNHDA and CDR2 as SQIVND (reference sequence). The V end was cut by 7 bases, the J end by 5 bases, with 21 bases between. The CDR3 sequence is CASIYQQEGRDQPQHF. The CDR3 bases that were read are TGTGCCAGTATCTATCAACAGGAAGGGCGCGATCAGCCC.

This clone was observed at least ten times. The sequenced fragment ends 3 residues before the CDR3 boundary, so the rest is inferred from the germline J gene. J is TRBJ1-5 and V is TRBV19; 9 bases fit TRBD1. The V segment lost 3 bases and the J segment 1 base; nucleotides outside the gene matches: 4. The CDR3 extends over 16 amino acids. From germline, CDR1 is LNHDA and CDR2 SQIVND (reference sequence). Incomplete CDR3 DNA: TGTGCCAGTAGTATCGCCGGGACAGGGAGCAATCAGCCC. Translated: CASSIAGTGSNQP. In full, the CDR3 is CASSIAGTGSNQPQHF.

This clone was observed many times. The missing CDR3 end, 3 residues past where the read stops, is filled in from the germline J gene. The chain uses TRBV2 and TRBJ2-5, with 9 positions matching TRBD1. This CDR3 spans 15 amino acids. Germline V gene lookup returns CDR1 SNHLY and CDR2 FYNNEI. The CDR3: CASRKTGTGPKTQYF. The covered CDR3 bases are TGTGCCAGCAGAAAAACCGGGACAGGGCCGAAAACC.

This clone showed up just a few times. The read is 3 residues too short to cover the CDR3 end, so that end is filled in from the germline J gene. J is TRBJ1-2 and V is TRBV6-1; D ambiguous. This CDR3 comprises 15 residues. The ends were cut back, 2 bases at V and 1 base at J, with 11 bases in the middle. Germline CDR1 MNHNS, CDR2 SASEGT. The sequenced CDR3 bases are TGTGCCAGCAGTGAACATGACATCAATAACTATGGC. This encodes CASSEHDINNYG. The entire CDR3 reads CASSEHDINNYGYTF.

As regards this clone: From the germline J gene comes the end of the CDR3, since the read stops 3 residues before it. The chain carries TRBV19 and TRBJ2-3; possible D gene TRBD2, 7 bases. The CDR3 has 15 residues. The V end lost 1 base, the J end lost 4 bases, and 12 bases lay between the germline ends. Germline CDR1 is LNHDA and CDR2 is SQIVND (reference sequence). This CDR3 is CASSIGGGGADTQYF. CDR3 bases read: TGTGCCAGTAGTATAGGCGGGGGCGGCGCAGATACG.

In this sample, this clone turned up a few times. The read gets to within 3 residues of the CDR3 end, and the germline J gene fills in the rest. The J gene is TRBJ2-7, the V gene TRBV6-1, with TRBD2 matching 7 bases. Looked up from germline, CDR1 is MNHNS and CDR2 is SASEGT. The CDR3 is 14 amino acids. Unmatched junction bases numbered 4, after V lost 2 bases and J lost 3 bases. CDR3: CASSESSGNYEQYF. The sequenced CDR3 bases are TGTGCCAGCAGTGAAAGCAGCGGGAACTACGAG.

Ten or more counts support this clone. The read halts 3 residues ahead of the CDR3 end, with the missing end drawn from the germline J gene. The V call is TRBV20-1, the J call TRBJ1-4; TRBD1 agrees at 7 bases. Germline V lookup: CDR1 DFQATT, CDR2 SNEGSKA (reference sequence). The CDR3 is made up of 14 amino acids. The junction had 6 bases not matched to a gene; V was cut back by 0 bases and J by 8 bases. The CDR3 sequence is CSARDSQGGEKLFF. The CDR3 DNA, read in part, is TGCAGTGCTAGAGATTCCCAGGGGGGAGAAAAA.

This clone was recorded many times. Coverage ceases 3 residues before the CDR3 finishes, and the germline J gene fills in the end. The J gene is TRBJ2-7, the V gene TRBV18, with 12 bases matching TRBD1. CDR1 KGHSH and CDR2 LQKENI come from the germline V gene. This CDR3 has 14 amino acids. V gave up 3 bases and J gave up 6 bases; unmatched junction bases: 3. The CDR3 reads CASSPGQGAVEQYF. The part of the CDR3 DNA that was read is TGTGCCAGCTCACCGGGACAGGGGGCGGTCGAG.

The CDR3 bases that were read are TGTGCCTGGAGTGGGACAGGGGGCGATAGGACC. This translates into CAWSGTGGDRT. The full CDR3 protein reads CAWSGTGGDRTQYF. The V gene is TRBV30, the J gene TRBJ2-5; 11 positions agree with TRBD1. Read sequence stops 3 residues before the CDR3 end, and the germline J gene provides the missing end. Germline-derived CDR1 and CDR2 are GTSNPN and SVGIG (reference sequence). Trimming removed 1 base from V and 7 bases from J; junction bases left unmatched: 5. There are 14 residues in the CDR3.

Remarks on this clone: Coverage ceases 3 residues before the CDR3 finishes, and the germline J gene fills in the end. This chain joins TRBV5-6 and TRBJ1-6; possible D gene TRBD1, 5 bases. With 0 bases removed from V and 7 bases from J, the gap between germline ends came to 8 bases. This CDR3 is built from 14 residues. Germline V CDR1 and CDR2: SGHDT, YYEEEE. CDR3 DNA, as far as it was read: TGTGCCAGCAGCTTGGGACAGACGAATTCACCC. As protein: CASSLGQTNSP. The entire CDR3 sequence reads CASSLGQTNSPLHF.

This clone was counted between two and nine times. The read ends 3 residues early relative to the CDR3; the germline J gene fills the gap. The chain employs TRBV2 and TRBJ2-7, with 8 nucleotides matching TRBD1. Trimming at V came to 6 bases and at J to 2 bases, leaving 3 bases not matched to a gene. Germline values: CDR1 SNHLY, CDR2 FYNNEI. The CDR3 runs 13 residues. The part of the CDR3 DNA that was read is TGTGCCAGCAGGGCGGACAGGGCCTACGAG. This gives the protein CASRADRAYE. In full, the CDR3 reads CASRADRAYEQYF. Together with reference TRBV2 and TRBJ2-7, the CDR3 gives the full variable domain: EPEVTQTPSHQVTQMGQEVILRCVPISNHLYFYWYRQILGQKVEFLVSFYNNEISEKSEIFDDQFSVERPDGSNFTLKIRSTKLEDSAMYFCASRADRAYEQYFGPGTRLTVT.

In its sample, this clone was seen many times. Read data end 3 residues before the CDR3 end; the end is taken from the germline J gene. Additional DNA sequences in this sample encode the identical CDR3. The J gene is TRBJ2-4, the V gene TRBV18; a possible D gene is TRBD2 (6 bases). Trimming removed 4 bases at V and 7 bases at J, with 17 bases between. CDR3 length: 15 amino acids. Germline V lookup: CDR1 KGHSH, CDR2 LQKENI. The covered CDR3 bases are TGTGCCAGCTCACGCACCCCGGGGGTTCGGAACATT. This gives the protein CASSRTPGVRNI. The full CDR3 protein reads CASSRTPGVRNIQYF.

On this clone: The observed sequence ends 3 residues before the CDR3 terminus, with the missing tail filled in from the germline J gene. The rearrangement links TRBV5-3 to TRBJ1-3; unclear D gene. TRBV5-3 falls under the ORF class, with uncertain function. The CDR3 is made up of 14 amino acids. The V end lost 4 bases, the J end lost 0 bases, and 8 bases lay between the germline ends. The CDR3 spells CARSPRFSGNTIYF. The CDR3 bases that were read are TGTGCCAGAAGCCCCCGGTTCTCTGGAAACACC.

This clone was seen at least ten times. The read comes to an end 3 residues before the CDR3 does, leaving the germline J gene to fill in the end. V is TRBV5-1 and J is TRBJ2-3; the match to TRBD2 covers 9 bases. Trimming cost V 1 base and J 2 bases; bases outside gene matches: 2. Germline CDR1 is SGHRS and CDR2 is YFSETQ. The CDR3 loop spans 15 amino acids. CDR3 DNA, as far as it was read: TGCGCCAGCAGCTTGCTAGCGGGATTCACAGATACG. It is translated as CASSLLAGFTDT. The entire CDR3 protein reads CASSLLAGFTDTQYF.

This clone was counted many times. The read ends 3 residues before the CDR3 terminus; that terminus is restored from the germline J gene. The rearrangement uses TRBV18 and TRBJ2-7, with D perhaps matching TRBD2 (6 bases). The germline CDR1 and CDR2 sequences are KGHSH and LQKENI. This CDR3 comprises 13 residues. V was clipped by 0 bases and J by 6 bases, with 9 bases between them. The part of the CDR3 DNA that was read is TGTGCCAGCTCACCACCTTCGACTAGCGAG. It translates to CASSPPSTSE. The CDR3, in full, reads CASSPPSTSEQYF.

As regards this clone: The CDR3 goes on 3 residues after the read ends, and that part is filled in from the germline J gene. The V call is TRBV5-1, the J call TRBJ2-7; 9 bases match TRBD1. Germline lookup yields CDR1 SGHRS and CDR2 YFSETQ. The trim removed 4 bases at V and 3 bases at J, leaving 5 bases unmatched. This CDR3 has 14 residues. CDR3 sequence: CASSRTGELYEQYF. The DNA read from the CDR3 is TGCGCCAGCAGCCGGACAGGGGAACTCTACGAG.

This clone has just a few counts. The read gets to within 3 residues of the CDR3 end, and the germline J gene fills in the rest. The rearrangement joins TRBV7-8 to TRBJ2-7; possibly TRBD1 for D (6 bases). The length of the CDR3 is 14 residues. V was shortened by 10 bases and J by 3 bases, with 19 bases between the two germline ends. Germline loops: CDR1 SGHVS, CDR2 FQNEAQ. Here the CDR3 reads CATKGDTESYEQYF. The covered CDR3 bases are TGTGCCACGAAGGGGGACACTGAAAGCTACGAG. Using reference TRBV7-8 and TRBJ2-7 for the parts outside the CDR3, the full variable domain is GAGVSQSPRYKVAKRGQDVALRCDPISGHVSLFWYQQALGQGPEFLTYFQNEAQLDKSGLPSDRFFAERPEGSVSTLKIQRTQQEDSAVYLCATKGDTESYEQYFGPGTRLTVT.

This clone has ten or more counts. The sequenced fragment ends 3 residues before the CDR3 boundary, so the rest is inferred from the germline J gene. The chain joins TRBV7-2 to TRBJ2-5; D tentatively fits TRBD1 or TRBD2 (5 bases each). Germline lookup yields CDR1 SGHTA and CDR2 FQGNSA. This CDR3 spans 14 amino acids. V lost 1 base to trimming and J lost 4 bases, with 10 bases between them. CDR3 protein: CASSLGGAGETQYF. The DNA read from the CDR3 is TGTGCCAGCAGCTTAGGAGGGGCCGGAGAGACC.

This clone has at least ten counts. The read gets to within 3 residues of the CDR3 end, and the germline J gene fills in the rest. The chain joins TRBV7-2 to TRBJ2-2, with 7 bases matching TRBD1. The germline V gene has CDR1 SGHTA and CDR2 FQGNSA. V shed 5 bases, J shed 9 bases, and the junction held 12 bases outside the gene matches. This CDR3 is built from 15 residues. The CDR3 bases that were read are TGTGCCAGCAGCAAATACAGACAGGGAAACAGGGAG. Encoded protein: CASSKYRQGNRE. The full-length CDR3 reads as CASSKYRQGNRELFF. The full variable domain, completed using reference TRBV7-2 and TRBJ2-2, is GAGVSQSPSNKVTEKGKDVELRCDPISGHTALYWYRQSLGQGLEFLIYFQGNSAPDKSGLPSDRFSAERTGGSVSTLTIQRTQQEDSAVYLCASSKYRQGNRELFFGEGSRLTVL.

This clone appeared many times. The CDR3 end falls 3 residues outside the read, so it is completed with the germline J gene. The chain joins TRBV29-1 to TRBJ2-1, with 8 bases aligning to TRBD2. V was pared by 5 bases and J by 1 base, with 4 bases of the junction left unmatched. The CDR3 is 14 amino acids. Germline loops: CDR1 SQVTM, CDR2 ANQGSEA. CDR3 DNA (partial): TGCAGCGTTTATAAGCGGGAGTCCTACAATGAG. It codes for CSVYKRESYNE. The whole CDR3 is CSVYKRESYNEQFF.

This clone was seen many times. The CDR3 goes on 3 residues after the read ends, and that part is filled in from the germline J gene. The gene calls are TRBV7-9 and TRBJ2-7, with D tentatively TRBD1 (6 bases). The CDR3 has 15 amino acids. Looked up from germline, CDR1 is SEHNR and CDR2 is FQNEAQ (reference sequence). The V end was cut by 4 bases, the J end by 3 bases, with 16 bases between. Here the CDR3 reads CASSSLQGTGYEQYF. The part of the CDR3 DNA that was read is TGTGCCAGCAGCTCCTTACAGGGAACCGGCTACGAG.

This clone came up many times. The chain's CDR3 is CAISTSGIYYNEQFF. The sequenced CDR3 bases are TGTGCCATCAGTACTAGCGGGATTTACTACAATGAG. The chain recombines TRBV10-3 with TRBJ2-1, with 10 positions matching TRBD2. The CDR3 end falls 3 residues outside the read, so it is completed with the germline J gene. This CDR3 comprises 15 residues. Germline V CDR1 and CDR2: ENHRY, SYGVKD. Losses at the gene ends were 5 bases for V and 3 bases for J; bases not matched to a gene: 4.

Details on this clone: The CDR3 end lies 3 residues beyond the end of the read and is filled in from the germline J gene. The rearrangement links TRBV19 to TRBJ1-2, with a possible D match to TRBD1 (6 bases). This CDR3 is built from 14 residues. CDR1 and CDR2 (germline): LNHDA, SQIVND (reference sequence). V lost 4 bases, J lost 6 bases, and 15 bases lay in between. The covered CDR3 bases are TGTGCCAGTAGTACGCAACAGGGAGGCGATGGC. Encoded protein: CASSTQQGGDG. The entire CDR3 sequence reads CASSTQQGGDGYTF.

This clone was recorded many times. This CDR3 reads CASSHSSGRSTGELFF. CDR3 DNA, as far as it was read: TGTGCCAGCTCACACTCCTCAGGGAGGTCCACCGGGGAG. The V gene is TRBV18, the J gene TRBJ2-2; D is perhaps TRBD2 (6 bases). The sequenced fragment ends 3 residues before the CDR3 boundary, so the rest is inferred from the germline J gene. The CDR3 loop spans 16 amino acids. V gave up 4 bases and J gave up 4 bases, with 16 bases separating them. The germline V gene encodes CDR1 KGHSH and CDR2 LQKENI.